Shown below are 26 T cell receptor beta chains from a single sample sequenced in a study of shared clonotypes between healthy human individuals. Clones were sequenced by immunoSEQ multiplex PCR, and TCRdb holds only the in-frame ones, with some missing. Altogether 400,000 to 550,000 clones are present, 79% being singletons, with the ten largest covering 12%. The sample taken for sequencing was PBMCs. The receptors were sampled from a woman aged 40 to 50 in good health. Some clones in this sample may be carry-over from other donors' samples.

V is TRBV2 and J is TRBJ2-7; D tentatively reads TRBD1 or TRBD2 (5 bases each). Per the germline V gene, CDR1 is SNHLY and CDR2 is FYNNEI. The V gene lost 3 bases and the J gene lost 2 bases, with 11 bases spanning the gap. The CDR3 contains 14 residues. The CDR3 spells CASSESGSPYEQYF. The CDR3 DNA sequence: TGTGCCAGCAGTGAGTCAGGGAGCCCCTACGAGCAGTACTTC.

This chain uses TRBV19 with TRBJ2-6; 7 bases agree with TRBD1. The CDR3 runs 15 residues. V shed 6 bases, J shed 4 bases, and the junction held 6 bases outside the gene matches. Germline V lookup: CDR1 LNHDA, CDR2 SQIVND (reference sequence). CDR3 bases: TGTGCCAGTAGCCGAACAGGGGTCGGGGCCAACGTCCTGACTTTC. Amino acids: CASSRTGVGANVLTF.

This clone was seen only a few times. The J gene is TRBJ2-1, the V gene TRBV7-7; 7 nucleotides align to TRBD2. CDR3 length: 13 amino acids. Trimming removed 5 bases from V and 9 bases from J; junction bases left unmatched: 7. The germline CDR1 and CDR2 sequences are SSHAT and FNYEAQ (reference sequence). DNA of the CDR3: TGTGCCAGCAGCGTTACTACGGGGGGTGAGCAGTTCTTC. This sequence encodes CASSVTTGGEQFF.

The rearrangement links TRBV5-1 to TRBJ2-7; D possibly matches TRBD1 or TRBD2 (5 bases each). The CDR3 totals 20 residues. Looked up from germline, CDR1 is SGHRS and CDR2 is YFSETQ. Trimming removed 4 bases from V and 1 base from J, with 30 bases in between. The CDR3 reads CASSETVPGRILPPSYEQYF. The DNA of the CDR3 is TGCGCCAGCAGCGAAACAGTACCGGGACGCATCTTGCCTCCTTCCTACGAGCAGTACTTC. The entire variable domain, with the rest obtained from reference TRBV5-1 and TRBJ2-7, is as follows: KAGVTQTPRYLIKTRGQQVTLSCSPISGHRSVSWYQQTPGQGLQFLFEYFSETQRNKGNFPGRFSGRQFSNSRSEMNVSTLELGDSALYLCASSETVPGRILPPSYEQYFGPGTRLTVT.

This chain joins TRBV5-4 and TRBJ2-5; maybe TRBD1 (5 bases). This CDR3 comprises 15 residues. The V gene lost 4 bases and the J gene lost 5 bases, with 18 bases spanning the gap. The germline V gene has CDR1 SGHNT and CDR2 YYREEE (reference sequence). The CDR3 loop reads CASSPEYATVETQYF. In DNA form, the CDR3 reads TGTGCCAGCAGCCCAGAATACGCGACAGTCGAGACCCAGTACTTC.

This chain uses TRBV7-2 with TRBJ2-6; D is uncertain. CDR1 and CDR2 from the germline V gene are SGHTA and FQGNSA. The CDR3 contains 14 residues. Trimming took off 0 bases at V and 5 bases at J, with 5 bases between the two ends. CDR3 nucleotide sequence: TGTGCCAGCAGCTTAGCCGTACGGGCCAACGTCCTGACTTTC. This encodes CASSLAVRANVLTF.

This clone was observed many times. The rearrangement joins TRBV27 to TRBJ2-1; TRBD2 matches at 14 bases. The CDR3 sequence is 14 residues long. Germline CDR1 is MNHEY and CDR2 is SMNVEV (reference sequence). The J segment lost 15 bases and the V segment lost 6 bases, leaving 10 bases of the junction unmatched. The CDR3 sequence is CASRAGTSGRRRFF. In DNA, the CDR3 is TGTGCCAGCAGAGCCGGGACTAGCGGGAGACGGCGGTTCTTC.

This sequence joins TRBV7-2 and TRBJ2-7; 8 positions match TRBD1. J was trimmed by 2 bases and V by 1 base; bases with no gene match: 4. Germline V CDR1 and CDR2: SGHTA, FQGNSA. The CDR3 loop spans 15 amino acids. CDR3 sequence: CASSLGGTGPYEQYF. CDR3 DNA sequence: TGTGCCAGCAGCTTAGGAGGGACAGGACCCTACGAGCAGTACTTC.

This clone was seen just once. This sample also contains other DNA sequences that code for the same CDR3. The V and J genes are TRBV7-9 and TRBJ1-2; D call uncertain. The CDR3 loop spans 13 amino acids. Germline CDR1 SEHNR, CDR2 FQNEAQ (reference sequence). V was cut by 1 base and J by 3 bases, with 6 bases left in between. CDR3 sequence: CASSLGGDYGYTF. For the CDR3, the DNA is TGTGCCAGCAGCTTAGGCGGGGACTATGGCTACACCTTC.

This rearrangement joins TRBV27 to TRBJ2-7; 10 nucleotides align to TRBD1. Trimming at V came to 1 base and at J to 6 bases, leaving 9 bases not matched to a gene. Germline V CDR1 and CDR2: MNHEY, SMNVEV (reference sequence). CDR3 length: 16 amino acids. CDR3 sequence (DNA): TGTGCCAGCAGTTTATTTGACGGACAGGGGGGGCGCGAGCAGTACTTC. This encodes CASSLFDGQGGREQYF.

The sample holds a few counts of this clone. J is TRBJ1-2 and V is TRBV18; D is possibly TRBD1 (5 bases). The CDR3 loop spans 13 amino acids. The V end was cut by 3 bases, the J end by 4 bases, with 9 bases between. Germline CDR1 KGHSH, CDR2 LQKENI. CDR3 DNA sequence: TGTGCCAGCTCACCGAGGGGCAGCTATGGCTACACCTTC. As protein: CASSPRGSYGYTF. The full variable domain, its missing parts supplied by reference TRBV18 and TRBJ1-2, is NAGVMQNPRHLVRRRGQEARLRCSPMKGHSHVYWYRQLPEEGLKFMVYLQKENIIDESGMPKERFSAEFPKEGPSILRIQQVVRGDSAAYFCASSPRGSYGYTFGSGTRLTVV.

The genes are TRBV5-4 and TRBJ1-1; 7 bases match TRBD1. The CDR3 is 14 amino acids. In germline, CDR1 is SGHNT, CDR2 YYREEE (reference sequence). Trimming took 8 bases from V and 1 from J; bases not matched to a gene: 8. CDR3 in DNA: TGTGCCAGTAGGACAGGTGGGAAGAACACTGAAGCTTTCTTT. Its translation is CASRTGGKNTEAFF.

The gene calls are TRBV11-2 and TRBJ1-1; D gene uncertain. This CDR3 spans 15 amino acids. V was shortened by 5 bases and J by 3 bases, with 16 bases between the two germline ends. The germline CDR1 and CDR2 sequences are SGHAT and FQNNGV. The CDR3 loop is CASSRTLGVDTEAFF. CDR3 coding DNA: TGTGCCAGCAGCCGAACGCTGGGAGTCGACACTGAAGCTTTCTTT.

The chain recombines TRBV30 with TRBJ1-2; no definite D call. Germline CDR1 is GTSNPN and CDR2 is SVGIG (reference sequence). The CDR3 is made up of 13 amino acids. The V end was cut by 4 bases, the J end by 1 base, with 10 bases between. The CDR3 protein is CAWTRSGNYGYTF. As DNA, the CDR3 is TGTGCCTGGACCCGTTCGGGTAACTATGGCTACACCTTC.

V gene TRBV2 combines with J gene TRBJ2-4; 7 positions match TRBD1. This CDR3 comprises 14 residues. V shed 7 bases, J shed 4 bases, and the junction held 7 bases outside the gene matches. CDR1 and CDR2 (germline): SNHLY, FYNNEI. The CDR3 bases are TGTGCCAGCAACTCCGGGACAGATAAAAACATTCAGTACTTC. This sequence encodes CASNSGTDKNIQYF.

This chain joins TRBV7-9 and TRBJ1-1; 7 positions agree with TRBD1. The CDR3 loop spans 14 amino acids. Losses at the gene ends were 3 bases for V and 4 bases for J; bases not matched to a gene: 5. Germline CDR1 and CDR2: SEHNR and FQNEAQ (reference sequence). The CDR3 DNA follows: TGTGCCAGCAGCTTTCGAACAGGGGTCACTGAAGCTTTCTTT. Its translation: CASSFRTGVTEAFF.

J is TRBJ2-1 and V is TRBV14, with TRBD2 identical over 14 bases. V trimming: 1 base; J trimming: 0 bases; junction bases outside the gene matches: 5. Germline V gene sequence: CDR1 SGHDN, CDR2 FVKESK. The CDR3 has 19 amino acids. DNA of the CDR3: TGTGCCAGCAGCCAAGCCGACGGGACTAGCGGGAGCTCCTACAATGAGCAGTTCTTC. Amino acid sequence: CASSQADGTSGSSYNEQFF. Combining the CDR3 with reference TRBV14 and TRBJ2-1 gives the whole variable domain EAGVTQFPSHSVIEKGQTVTLRCDPISGHDNLYWYRRVMGKEIKFLLHFVKESKQDESGMPNNRFLAERTGGTYSTLKVQPAELEDSGVYFCASSQADGTSGSSYNEQFFGPGTRLTVL.

The chain recombines TRBV18 with TRBJ2-3; D not resolved. CDR3 length: 12 amino acids. V lost 4 bases and J lost 2, with 4 bases in between. Germline CDR1 and CDR2: KGHSH and LQKENI. The CDR3 region has the DNA TGTGCCAGCTCACTAGTCACAGATACGCAGTATTTT. It yields the protein CASSLVTDTQYF.

This clone was counted between two and nine times. The genes are TRBV29-1 and TRBJ2-2; TRBD2 agrees at 8 bases. Germline CDR1 and CDR2: SQVTM and ANQGSEA. CDR3 length equals 14 residues. The V gene end was trimmed by 1 base and the J gene end by 6 bases; junction bases not matched to a gene: 4. The CDR3, as DNA: TGCAGCGTTGAAGGACTAGCGAGGTCCGGGGAGCTGTTTTTT. This translates into CSVEGLARSGELFF.

The chain employs TRBV5-1 and TRBJ2-6; tentatively, D is TRBD1 or TRBD2 (6 bases each). Trimming stripped 2 bases from V and 4 bases from J, with 13 bases between. Germline V lookup: CDR1 SGHRS, CDR2 YFSETQ. This CDR3 has 16 residues. In DNA form, the CDR3 reads TGCGCCAGCAGCTTTGAACGGGGGCCGGGGGCCAACGTCCTGACTTTC. Its protein product is CASSFERGPGANVLTF. The full variable domain, rest sourced from reference TRBV5-1 and TRBJ2-6, is KAGVTQTPRYLIKTRGQQVTLSCSPISGHRSVSWYQQTPGQGLQFLFEYFSETQRNKGNFPGRFSGRQFSNSRSEMNVSTLELGDSALYLCASSFERGPGANVLTFGAGSRLTVL.

This clone showed up just a few times. The chain joins TRBV7-3 to TRBJ2-7, with a possible D match to TRBD1 (5 bases). This CDR3 is built from 14 residues. Trimming took 10 bases from V and 5 from J, leaving 21 bases between them. Germline values: CDR1 SGHTA, CDR2 FQGTGA. This CDR3 is CATAEWPGNDEQYF. The DNA for the CDR3 is TGTGCCACCGCGGAGTGGCCAGGGAACGACGAGCAGTACTTC.

This sequence joins TRBV27 and TRBJ1-2, with 8 bases lining up with TRBD1. This CDR3 comprises 15 residues. Trimming removed 0 bases from V and 4 bases from J; junction bases left unmatched: 4. CDR1 is MNHEY and CDR2 is SMNVEV in the germline V gene (reference sequence). The CDR3 DNA reads TGTGCCAGCAGTTTATCTCCAGGACAGGGCTATGGCTACACCTTC. It yields the protein CASSLSPGQGYGYTF.

The chain combines TRBV19 with TRBJ2-5; 8 bases fit TRBD2. The CDR3 is made up of 17 amino acids. Germline CDR1 reads LNHDA; CDR2 reads SQIVND (reference sequence). Losses at the gene ends were 3 bases for V and 4 bases for J; bases not matched to a gene: 13. The CDR3 sequence: CASSMGAVAGMGETQYF. The CDR3, as DNA: TGTGCCAGTAGTATGGGAGCTGTAGCGGGAATGGGAGAGACCCAGTACTTC. The full variable domain, in which reference TRBV19 and TRBJ2-5 provide the parts outside the CDR3, is DGGITQSPKYLFRKEGQNVTLSCEQNLNHDAMYWYRQDPGQGLRLIYYSQIVNDFQKGDIAEGYSVSREKKESFPLTVTSAQKNPTAFYLCASSMGAVAGMGETQYFGPGTRLLVL.

The chain recombines TRBV23-1 with TRBJ2-7; D perhaps matches TRBD2 (6 bases). TRBV23-1 is an ORF, and what it does is uncertain. This CDR3 spans 16 amino acids. V lost 7 bases to trimming and J lost 1 base, with 20 bases between them. The CDR3: CASNPGGNRRSYEQYF. DNA for the CDR3: TGCGCCAGCAACCCCGGAGGGAATAGAAGGTCCTACGAGCAGTACTTC.

The chain uses TRBV27 and TRBJ2-1, with 9 bases identical to TRBD1. V was pared by 5 bases and J by 5 bases, with 7 bases of the junction left unmatched. From germline, CDR1 is MNHEY and CDR2 SMNVEV (reference sequence). The CDR3 loop spans 15 amino acids. CDR3 DNA: TGTGCCAGCAGTCCCCGGGACAGGGAAAACAATGAGCAGTTCTTC. Its translation: CASSPRDRENNEQFF.

V gene TRBV7-3 combines with J gene TRBJ1-5; tentatively, D is TRBD1 (5 bases). Trimming stripped 1 base from V and 3 bases from J, with 16 bases between. Germline V gene data show CDR1 as SGHTA and CDR2 as FQGTGA. The CDR3 has 17 amino acids. The DNA of the CDR3 is TGTGCCAGCAGCTTAAAGGCCGCTGGGGCTAACAATCAGCCCCAGCATTTT. The encoded protein is CASSLKAAGANNQPQHF.